Listed here are 30 T cell receptor beta chains from one sample, sequenced in a study of cytomegalovirus exposure and HLA in healthy donors. It was with 60 Vbeta and 13 Jbeta primers that the PCR ran. Method: immunoSEQ multiplex PCR; TCRdb's copy keeps in-frame clones and lacks some. The sample has over 100,000 clones, about 61% seen once. The sample taken for sequencing was PBMCs. Receptor source: a woman aged 35 to 49 in good health and CMV-seronegative.

The chain is built from TRBV2 and TRBJ1-2; TRBD1 aligns across 9 bases. The CDR3 spans 14 residues. The V segment lost 4 bases and the J segment 5 bases; nucleotides outside the gene matches: 5. Looked up from germline, CDR1 is SNHLY and CDR2 is FYNNEI. The CDR3, as DNA: TGTGCCAGCAGTGGGACAGGGGCCTATTATGGCTACACCTTC. This encodes CASSGTGAYYGYTF.

The V and J genes are TRBV19 and TRBJ2-2, with TRBD2 matching over 7 bases. CDR1 and CDR2 from the germline V gene are LNHDA and SQIVND (reference sequence). The CDR3 sequence is 14 residues long. V shed 5 bases, J shed 6 bases, and the junction held 6 bases outside the gene matches. As DNA, the CDR3 is TGTGCCAGTAGTCTAGGGAGGGAATCCGGGGAGCTGTTTTTT. It yields the protein CASSLGRESGELFF.

The table lists this clone with a few counts. The V gene is TRBV7-2, the J gene TRBJ2-5; 13 bases are shared with TRBD2. Germline-derived CDR1 and CDR2 are SGHTA and FQGNSA. V lost 3 bases and J lost 4; bases outside the gene matches: 11. This CDR3 comprises 18 residues. The CDR3 bases are TGTGCCAGCAGCTTTGGACTAGCGGGGGCCCGGGGGAGAGAGACCCAGTACTTC. The encoded protein is CASSFGLAGARGRETQYF.

The chain has TRBV15 and TRBJ1-2, with a possible D match to TRBD1 (6 bases). Germline CDR1 and CDR2: LNHNV and YYDKDF (reference sequence). The germline V and J ends were trimmed by 5 bases and 4 bases, with 11 bases remaining between them. This CDR3 spans 13 amino acids. CDR3 protein: CATSGQKFYGYTF. CDR3 in DNA: TGTGCCACCAGCGGACAGAAATTCTATGGCTACACCTTC.

The genes are TRBV7-6 and TRBJ2-7, with 11 bases aligning to TRBD2. J lost 4 bases, V lost 3 bases, and 5 bases had no gene match. The CDR3 contains 15 residues. The germline V gene has CDR1 SGHVS and CDR2 FNYEAQ. CDR3 in amino acids: CASSLTSGVGYEQYF. CDR3 DNA: TGTGCCAGCAGCTTGACTAGCGGGGTCGGGTACGAGCAGTACTTC.

V usage is TRBV25-1 and J usage is TRBJ1-1, with 7 nucleotides matching TRBD1. The J segment lost 1 base and the V segment lost 5 bases, leaving 1 base of the junction unmatched. The CDR3 loop spans 13 amino acids. In germline, CDR1 is MGHDK, CDR2 SYGVNS. The DNA of the CDR3 is TGTGCCAGCAGTAGACAGGGGAACACTGAAGCTTTCTTT. It codes for CASSRQGNTEAFF.

The genes are TRBV7-7 and TRBJ2-5; 9 positions agree with TRBD2. Unmatched junction bases numbered 6, after V lost 1 base and J lost 0 bases. The CDR3 sequence is 17 residues long. Per the germline V gene, CDR1 is SSHAT and CDR2 is FNYEAQ (reference sequence). The CDR3 DNA follows: TGTGCCAGCAGCTTAGGGCTAGCGGGGTTGTACCAAGAGACCCAGTACTTC. It encodes CASSLGLAGLYQETQYF.

This chain links TRBV27 with TRBJ1-6, with no clear D. The length of the CDR3 is 20 residues. With 6 bases removed from V and 0 bases from J, the gap between germline ends came to 24 bases. CDR1 and CDR2 from the germline V gene are MNHEY and SMNVEV (reference sequence). The CDR3 DNA is TGTGCCAGCAGAAATCGACTGGAGTTCGACCGGAGCTCCTATAATTCACCCCTCCACTTT. Protein sequence: CASRNRLEFDRSSYNSPLHF.

This sequence joins TRBV7-2 and TRBJ2-7; D possibly corresponds to TRBD1 (6 bases). CDR1 SGHTA and CDR2 FQGNSA come from the germline V gene. The length of the CDR3 is 14 residues. The ends were cut back, 5 bases at V and 0 bases at J, with 11 bases in the middle. The CDR3 DNA reads as TGTGCCAGCAGCAAAAAGACAGGCTCCTACGAGCAGTACTTC. Protein sequence: CASSKKTGSYEQYF.

The CDR3 DNA reads TGCGCCAGCAGCCAAGATGTCCAGGATTCCTATAATTCACCCCTCCACTTT. This encodes CASSQDVQDSYNSPLHF. The rearrangement joins TRBV4-3 to TRBJ1-6; D gene uncertain. CDR1 is LGHNA and CDR2 is YSLEER in the germline V gene. Deletions cut 0 bases from V and 1 base from J, with 10 bases between. This CDR3 region has 17 residues.

This chain links TRBV5-6 with TRBJ2-7; 8 positions agree with TRBD1. Germline lookup yields CDR1 SGHDT and CDR2 YYEEEE. The junction had 13 bases not matched to a gene; V was cut back by 3 bases and J by 2 bases. The CDR3 is 17 residues long. CDR3 residues: CASSSLKDRAGTYEQYF. The CDR3 bases are TGTGCCAGCAGCTCGTTAAAGGACAGGGCTGGAACCTACGAGCAGTACTTC.

The chain uses TRBV2 and TRBJ1-6; perhaps TRBD1 as D (5 bases). V was clipped by 6 bases and J by 12 bases, with 9 bases between them. Per the germline V gene, CDR1 is SNHLY and CDR2 is FYNNEI. This CDR3 region has 11 residues. The CDR3 sequence is CASRETVPLHF. The CDR3 DNA follows: TGTGCCAGCAGGGAGACAGTACCCCTCCACTTT.

The chain joins TRBV11-2 to TRBJ1-2; D perhaps matches TRBD1 (6 bases). Germline V gives CDR1 SGHAT, CDR2 FQNNGV. The V gene lost 3 bases and the J gene lost 2 bases, with 10 bases spanning the gap. The length of the CDR3 is 14 residues. DNA for the CDR3: TGTGCCAGCAGCTTGGGACACCAGAACTATGGCTACACCTTC. Its protein is CASSLGHQNYGYTF.

This sequence joins TRBV5-4 and TRBJ1-1; D is undetermined. Germline lookup yields CDR1 SGHNT and CDR2 YYREEE (reference sequence). V dropped 4 bases and J dropped 1 base, with 14 bases sitting between them. This CDR3 has 15 residues. CDR3 sequence reads: CASSADVRRNTEAFF. The CDR3 DNA sequence: TGTGCCAGCAGCGCAGACGTCCGGAGGAACACTGAAGCTTTCTTT.

This clone has only a few counts. The gene calls are TRBV4-1 and TRBJ1-2; 8 bases map to TRBD1. Germline V gene lookup returns CDR1 MGHRA and CDR2 YSYEKL. This CDR3 is 15 amino acids long. Trimming removed 1 base from V and 4 bases from J; junction bases left unmatched: 5. The CDR3 loop is CASSQGDRGPYGYTF. The CDR3 DNA follows: TGCGCCAGCAGCCAAGGAGACAGGGGTCCCTATGGCTACACCTTC.

V and J are TRBV4-1 and TRBJ1-1; D is perhaps TRBD1 (5 bases). Germline V gene data show CDR1 as MGHRA and CDR2 as YSYEKL. The length of the CDR3 is 14 residues. With 3 bases removed from V and 7 bases from J, the gap between germline ends came to 15 bases. CDR3 in amino acids: CASSQQQDLFEAFF. The CDR3 nucleotides read TGCGCCAGCAGCCAGCAACAGGACCTTTTTGAAGCTTTCTTT.

This rearrangement joins TRBV2 to TRBJ2-3; perhaps TRBD2 as D (7 bases). V was clipped by 4 bases and J by 4 bases, with 15 bases between them. Germline assignment: CDR1 SNHLY and CDR2 FYNNEI. The CDR3 totals 15 residues. The CDR3 nucleotides read TGTGCCAGCAGTGTAGGGGGGGGCAGGGCAGATACGCAGTATTTT. Protein: CASSVGGGRADTQYF.

The J gene is TRBJ1-5, the V gene TRBV7-6; D ambiguous. CDR3 size: 15 residues. The germline CDR1 and CDR2 sequences are SGHVS and FNYEAQ. With 5 bases removed from V and 7 bases from J, the gap between germline ends came to 18 bases. This chain's CDR3 is CASSLRVGEEQPQHF. The CDR3 DNA follows: TGTGCCAGCAGCCTCCGGGTTGGGGAGGAGCAGCCCCAGCATTTT.

This clone turned up a few times. The rearrangement links TRBV30 to TRBJ1-4; possible D gene TRBD1, 6 bases. The CDR3 contains 15 residues. Per germline, CDR1 GTSNPN and CDR2 SVGIG (reference sequence). Trimming left V 5 bases short and J 5 bases short, with 18 bases between. The CDR3: CAWGHQGGWNEKLFF. In DNA, the CDR3 is TGTGCCTGGGGACATCAAGGGGGATGGAATGAAAAACTGTTTTTT.

This clone was recorded once. The chain joins TRBV7-3 to TRBJ2-6, with 11 bases identical to TRBD2. CDR1 and CDR2 from the germline V gene are SGHTA and FQGTGA. The V gene end was trimmed by 5 bases and the J gene end by 1 base; junction bases not matched to a gene: 1. CDR3 size: 16 residues. This CDR3 is CASSPSGGSGANVLTF. CDR3 nucleotides: TGTGCCAGCAGCCCTAGCGGGGGGTCTGGGGCCAACGTCCTGACTTTC.

The chain employs TRBV2 and TRBJ1-1; D might be TRBD1 (6 bases). Looked up from germline, CDR1 is SNHLY and CDR2 is FYNNEI. CDR3 size: 11 residues. V lost 10 bases and J 5 bases, leaving 11 bases between the germline ends. The DNA for the CDR3 is TGTGCCACCCAGGGGCAGACTGAAGCTTTCTTT. Residues: CATQGQTEAFF.

This rearrangement joins TRBV12-5 to TRBJ1-1; no clear D gene. From germline, CDR1 is LGHNT and CDR2 FRNRAP. There are 13 residues in the CDR3. V dropped 5 bases and J dropped 8 bases, with 15 bases sitting between them. The CDR3 sequence is CASGPDAVREAFF. DNA for the CDR3: TGTGCTAGTGGTCCAGACGCGGTACGCGAAGCTTTCTTT. Using reference TRBV12-5 and TRBJ1-1 for the parts outside the CDR3, the full variable domain is DARVTQTPRHKVTEMGQEVTMRCQPILGHNTVFWYRQTMMQGLELLAYFRNRAPLDDSGMPKDRFSAEMPDATLATLKIQPSEPRDSAVYFCASGPDAVREAFFGQGTRLTVV.

This clone was seen a single time. The J gene is TRBJ1-1, the V gene TRBV11-2; no firm D call. V shed 6 bases and J shed 1 base, with 12 bases lying between them. Germline CDR1 is SGHAT and CDR2 is FQNNGV. This CDR3 contains 14 residues. The CDR3 spells CASSPWAGNTEAFF. CDR3 bases: TGTGCCAGCAGTCCGTGGGCAGGGAACACTGAAGCTTTCTTT.

The V call is TRBV9, the J call TRBJ2-6, with D unclear. The CDR3 length is 15 residues. Germline V gives CDR1 SGDLS, CDR2 YYNGEE. V gave up 0 bases and J gave up 2 bases, with 6 bases separating them. The CDR3, as DNA: TGTGCCAGCAGCGTAGTGAGCGCTGGGGCCAACGTCCTGACTTTC. Translated, it gives CASSVVSAGANVLTF.

This rearrangement joins TRBV5-6 to TRBJ1-2, with D unresolved. The CDR3 totals 16 residues. CDR1 and CDR2 from the germline V gene are SGHDT and YYEEEE. Trimming took 0 bases from V and 3 from J, leaving 15 bases between them. CDR3 nucleotides: TGTGCCAGCAGCTTGGGTGGCGTGGGAGTATACTATGGCTACACCTTC. Its protein product is CASSLGGVGVYYGYTF.

This chain links TRBV9 with TRBJ1-3; TRBD1 might be the D (6 bases). The CDR3 loop spans 14 amino acids. Trimming shortened V by 4 bases and J by 1 base, and 9 bases separated the two germline ends. Germline CDR1 SGDLS, CDR2 YYNGEE. In DNA, the CDR3 is TGTGCCAGCAGCCCAGGACAGTCTGGAAACACCATATATTTT. This encodes CASSPGQSGNTIYF.

This clone has more than one count but fewer than ten. The genes are TRBV7-2 and TRBJ1-3; D unresolved. Trimming took 0 bases from V and 0 from J, leaving 9 bases between them. In germline, CDR1 is SGHTA, CDR2 FQGNSA. This CDR3 is built from 16 residues. CDR3 protein: CASSLAVDSSGNTIYF. CDR3 coding DNA: TGTGCCAGCAGCTTAGCGGTAGACTCCTCTGGAAACACCATATATTTT.

The chain joins TRBV29-1 to TRBJ2-7, with D possibly matching TRBD2 (6 bases). The germline V gene has CDR1 SQVTM and CDR2 ANQGSEA. The CDR3 runs 13 residues. Trimming shortened V by 2 bases and J by 2 bases, and 10 bases separated the two germline ends. For the CDR3, the DNA is TGCAGCGTTGAACAGGCGGGAACCTACGAGCAGTACTTC. Amino acids: CSVEQAGTYEQYF.

The V and J genes are TRBV18 and TRBJ2-7; D is possibly TRBD1 (5 bases). Germline CDR1 KGHSH, CDR2 LQKENI. The CDR3 contains 14 residues. V was shortened by 2 bases and J by 6 bases, with 14 bases between the two germline ends. The CDR3 loop is CASSPEIARGEQYF. CDR3 nucleotides: TGTGCCAGCTCACCAGAGATCGCAAGGGGCGAGCAGTACTTC.

This clone was seen more than once but under ten times. The chain combines TRBV27 with TRBJ2-7, with 8 bases that match TRBD2. The CDR3 is 13 residues long. V shed 6 bases and J 5 bases; nucleotides not matched to a gene: 6. CDR1 is MNHEY and CDR2 is SMNVEV in the germline V gene (reference sequence). Here the CDR3 DNA reads TGTGCCAGCAGAGGGGGACTAGGGAACGAGCAGTACTTC. Its protein product is CASRGGLGNEQYF.